The 17 T cell receptor beta chains presented below share a single source sample, sequenced in a study of blood T cell repertoires in COVID-19. The table came from immunoSEQ multiplex PCR; TCRdb's copy has only in-frame clones and leaves some out. Among about 33,000 clones listed, around 88% were seen once. The source material was peripheral blood. Receptors originate from a human donor in a cohort sampled during active COVID-19.

As regards this clone: One junction end does not reproduce the germline sequence, and a read error may be involved. This rearrangement joins TRBV7-9 to TRBJ1-4, with 7 bases aligning to TRBD1. Germline CDR1 and CDR2: SEHNR and FQNEAQ (reference sequence). The CDR3 length is 10 residues. The CDR3 region has the DNA TGTGCCAGCAGCCCACGGGACAGCCCTTTT. This translates into CASSPRDSPF.

This chain links TRBV28 with TRBJ2-7, with 11 bases that match TRBD1. Germline CDR1 reads MDHEN; CDR2 reads SYDVKM. The J segment lost 5 bases and the V segment lost 6 bases, leaving 9 bases of the junction unmatched. The CDR3 is made up of 15 amino acids. The CDR3 DNA reads TGTGCCAGCAGCCGACCGGGACAGGGGGGCCACGAGCAGTACTTC. It encodes CASSRPGQGGHEQYF.

This chain joins TRBV19 and TRBJ2-1, with 10 bases identical to TRBD2. The CDR3 extends over 17 amino acids. The germline V gene encodes CDR1 LNHDA and CDR2 SQIVND (reference sequence). The V gene end was trimmed by 2 bases and the J gene end by 0 bases; junction bases not matched to a gene: 4. CDR3 coding DNA: TGTGCCAGTAGTATAACTAGCGGGGAGCACTCCTACAATGAGCAGTTCTTC. Its translation is CASSITSGEHSYNEQFF.

J is TRBJ2-7 and V is TRBV6-1, with TRBD1 identical over 8 bases. V lost 3 bases and J lost 7; bases outside the gene matches: 8. CDR3 size: 14 residues. The germline V gene encodes CDR1 MNHNS and CDR2 SASEGT. DNA of the CDR3: TGTGCCAGCAGTGACCAGGGGGCGTTGGGAGAGCAGTACTTC. This gives the protein CASSDQGALGEQYF.

The chain carries TRBV4-3 and TRBJ1-4, with D possibly being TRBD1 (6 bases). This CDR3 has 15 amino acids. V lost 1 base and J 6 bases, leaving 12 bases between the germline ends. The germline gives CDR1 LGHNA, CDR2 YSLEER. The CDR3 spells CASSQGTAEYEKLFF. In nucleotides, the CDR3 is TGCGCCAGCAGCCAAGGGACAGCCGAGTATGAAAAACTGTTTTTT.

The chain carries TRBV5-4 and TRBJ2-3; possible D gene TRBD2, 6 bases. In germline, CDR1 is SGHNT, CDR2 YYREEE (reference sequence). Trimming removed 0 bases at V and 0 bases at J, with 11 bases between. The CDR3 contains 16 residues. CDR3 nucleotide sequence: TGTGCCAGCAGCTTGGCGTGGCGGGGTAGCACAGATACGCAGTATTTT. This encodes CASSLAWRGSTDTQYF.

The gene calls are TRBV11-1 and TRBJ2-3; D possibly corresponds to TRBD1 (6 bases). Looked up from germline, CDR1 is SGHAT and CDR2 is FQDESV (reference sequence). The CDR3 consists of 15 residues. Trimming took 2 bases from V and 4 from J, leaving 13 bases between them. This chain's CDR3 is CASSLWTEAADTQYF. The CDR3 nucleotides are TGTGCCAGCAGCTTATGGACAGAGGCCGCAGATACGCAGTATTTT.

The CDR3 spells CASSYTGQGASQYF. Written as DNA, the CDR3 is TGTGCCAGCAGTTACACGGGACAGGGGGCTTCGCAGTACTTC. The chain links TRBV6-5 to TRBJ2-7; 12 bases fit TRBD1. V shed 2 bases and J 9 bases; nucleotides not matched to a gene: 5. Germline-derived CDR1 and CDR2 are MNHEY and SVGAGI. The CDR3 is 14 amino acids.

The chain uses TRBV14 and TRBJ1-6; weak D call: TRBD1 (5 bases). The CDR3 loop spans 15 amino acids. Germline CDR1 reads SGHDN; CDR2 reads FVKESK. V lost 7 bases and J 5 bases, leaving 15 bases between the germline ends. CDR3 nucleotide sequence: TGTGCCAGCACCTCGGGGGGGAGGGATAATTCACCCCTCCACTTT. This gives the protein CASTSGGRDNSPLHF.

As DNA, the CDR3 is TGTGCCAGCAGCCCTTCGCAACAGGGGGATGAGCAGTTCTTC. Translation gives CASSPSQQGDEQFF. The genes are TRBV7-9 and TRBJ2-1; 8 bases fit TRBD1. The CDR3 extends over 14 amino acids. The germline V gene has CDR1 SEHNR and CDR2 FQNEAQ (reference sequence). Trimming took 5 bases from V and 8 from J; bases not matched to a gene: 8.

The J gene is TRBJ2-5, the V gene TRBV4-3, with D possibly TRBD1 on 6 matching bases. This CDR3 has 14 residues. Trimming stripped 6 bases from V and 4 bases from J, with 15 bases between. Germline assignment: CDR1 LGHNA and CDR2 YSLEER. CDR3 sequence (DNA): TGCGCCAGCAGTGGGCAGGGGTCCCCAGAGACCCAGTACTTC. Protein product: CASSGQGSPETQYF.

The chain recombines TRBV5-4 with TRBJ2-7; no clear D. In germline, CDR1 is SGHNT, CDR2 YYREEE (reference sequence). The CDR3 has 12 residues. Trimming pared 0 bases from V and 6 bases from J, leaving 7 bases between. CDR3 sequence: CASSLGVSEQYF. CDR3 DNA sequence: TGTGCCAGCAGCTTGGGTGTATCCGAGCAGTACTTC.

The gene calls are TRBV6-5 and TRBJ2-1; TRBD2 might be the D (6 bases). V lost 2 bases, J lost 9 bases, and 11 bases lay in between. The CDR3 covers 13 residues. Germline CDR1 reads MNHEY; CDR2 reads SVGAGI. This CDR3 is CASSYGGGGEQFF. The CDR3, as DNA: TGTGCCAGCAGTTACGGTGGGGGAGGTGAGCAGTTCTTC.

Only a few counts were recorded for this clone. The CDR3 here is CASSPLSGGKDTEAFF. The CDR3 bases are TGTGCCAGTAGTCCCCTTTCGGGGGGCAAGGACACTGAAGCTTTCTTT. This chain joins TRBV19 and TRBJ1-1; TRBD1 might be the D (6 bases). This CDR3 has 16 amino acids. V lost 5 bases to trimming and J lost 3 bases, with 19 bases between them. CDR1 and CDR2 from the germline V gene are LNHDA and SQIVND (reference sequence).

The CDR3 DNA reads TGCGCCAGCAGCGAGGGGGCTGACTATGGCTACACCTTC. It codes for CASSEGADYGYTF. The gene calls are TRBV5-1 and TRBJ1-2; 7 bases are a match to TRBD1. Germline CDR1 reads SGHRS; CDR2 reads YFSETQ. The CDR3 sequence is 13 residues long. The V gene end was trimmed by 4 bases and the J gene end by 3 bases; junction bases not matched to a gene: 3.

The gene calls are TRBV7-9 and TRBJ1-2; 8 nucleotides match TRBD1. The ends lost 0 bases at V and 6 bases at J; junction bases unmatched: 3. Germline-derived CDR1 and CDR2 are SEHNR and FQNEAQ (reference sequence). The CDR3 contains 14 residues. Here the CDR3 DNA reads TGTGCCAGCAGCTTAGCCCTGACAGGGGATGGCTACACCTTC. Translation gives CASSLALTGDGYTF.

CDR3 DNA: TGTGCCAGCAGTCTAGCCGGTCGCGGACCAAAAGGTTCAGATACGCAGTATTTT. Its protein is CASSLAGRGPKGSDTQYF. This sequence joins TRBV28 and TRBJ2-3; the D gene is possibly TRBD2 (5 bases). Germline values: CDR1 MDHEN, CDR2 SYDVKM. V was cut by 5 bases and J by 4 bases, with 25 bases left in between. CDR3 size: 18 residues.